This T cell receptor beta chain was found in a study of blood T cells in healthy people across ages (dated by TCRdb to between 2015 and 2017). General notes on the study: Template switching captured roughly one uniquely barcoded TCR beta cDNA molecule per two T cells in model experiments. To avoid experimental bias, donors of different ages were distributed randomly across sequencing lanes. The donors were split into four age groups: young (average 16 years), middle-aged (about 40), aged (62) and long-lived (roughly 88). The study measured age-related changes in TCR beta repertoire diversity using deep sequencing normalized with unique cDNA molecular identifiers. Two additional independent replicas of 1 million unique cDNA reads from the same blood draw were analyzed for two donors (one aged 18 to 30 and one aged 80 or older).

Broad study findings and their caveats: Because profiling used bulk unsorted PBMCs, naive and antigen-experienced compartments could not be compared conclusively. As age increased, observed TCR beta diversity per million T cells dropped in a roughly linear way, and a significant reduction was already evident by age 40. A strong correlation was found between observed TCR beta diversity and the percentage of naive T cells measured by flow cytometry. Total diversity estimates from one million sequenced T cells were considered lower bounds and underestimates. Compared with the aged group, the long-lived group had more naive CD4+ T cells, fewer expanded clones and increased TCR diversity, suggesting age selection. The CMV infection status of donors was not known, potentially confounding age-related changes in expanded clonotypes.

This clonotype was seen only once. There is no known antigen for this receptor. A read error may account for a junction end that differs from germline. Reading from cysteine to phenylalanine, the CDR3 counts 18 amino acids. Left in the record is the CDR3 DNA by itself, 54 bases read in frame from the first base. The germline V gene yields ENHRY for CDR1 and SYGVKD for CDR2. Library preparation used 5' RACE. TCRdb names Illumina HiSeq 2500 as the instrument used. The second PCR ran for roughly 7 to 12 cycles and used a J-beta primer mix along with a sample-barcoded 5' primer. A template-switch 5' adaptor carrying 12 random nucleotides introduced a unique molecular identifier onto each TCR beta cDNA molecule. Each sample yielded at least 3 million CDR3-containing paired-end reads. First-strand cDNA synthesis was performed from all RNA using the Mint cDNA synthesis kit, with priming by a TRBC-specific oligonucleotide. Following uracil-DNA glycosylase treatment, a first 18-cycle PCR with universal primers M1SS and BC2_uni_R was performed on all cDNA. The authors processed their data as follows. Normalization of each sample was performed by random selection of 1 million high-quality reads, each carrying a distinct molecular identifier. Instead of being binned into consensus sequences, reads with shared molecular identifiers were discarded. CDR3 identification, clonotype clustering and error correction used MiTCR with a Q25 quality threshold and the strictest error-elimination algorithm. A nonparametric unseen species model with Euler transformation was used to estimate a lower bound on total TCR beta diversity. TCRdb cleaned the public reads at Q25 with fastp, built clones with MiXCR and kept in-frame beta chains. Under each unique CDR3 protein, matching rows form one entry showing the most common genes and DNA. It is TCRdb's table, rather than the study itself, that gives the V and J calls and clone size. The sample data list 650,000 to 1,000,000 distinct CDR3 sequences, and under 40% of these were observed just once. The biggest ten clones account for over 10% of the sample.

Donors were around 37 systemically healthy Caucasian individuals from Russia aged roughly 6 to 100 years. Approximately 9.3 milliliters of peripheral blood were drawn from each donor into EDTA-treated Vacutainer tubes. Ficoll-Paque density-gradient centrifugation was used to isolate PBMCs, with at least 7 million obtained per sample. Trizol reagent was used to extract total RNA from PBMCs, with at least 6 micrograms per sample. Naive CD45RAhigh/CD27high T cell percentages were measured by flow cytometry on a PBMC aliquot from every donor. The chain uses TRBV10-3 and TRBJ1-5, with 10 bases aligning to TRBD1. Sequenced sample: blood. This TCR came from a young man in good health. The sequence in DNA is TGTGCCATCGGTGATGGGACAGGGGACCTATATAGCAATCAGCCCCAGCATTTT. Translation gives CAIGDGTGDLYSNQPQHF.